These 18 T cell receptor beta chains came from one sample sequenced in a study of regulatory T cells in long-lasting Graves disease. As for time point: newly diagnosed GD, antithyroid drugs for less than 3 months. Preparation of the TCR library used RNA extracted from PBMCs. Libraries of TCR beta came from iRepertoire HTBI primers plus Arm-PCR of CDR3 regions. One entry per CDR3 protein results from TCRdb running MiXCR on the multiplex PCR reads. The sample shows 400,000 to 500,000 distinct CDR3 sequences, roughly 15% of them seen only once. These data were also reused for a study on T cells in Graves' hyperthyroidism and ophthalmopathy.

The sequenced sample was peripheral blood mononuclear cells (PBMCs), obtained at new diagnosis, from a patient treated with antithyroid drugs. The receptors here all came from a woman between 18 and 30 years old with Graves disease.

The rearrangement joins TRBV4-2 to TRBJ2-7; TRBD1 matches at 7 bases. The CDR3 consists of 15 residues. V dropped 4 bases and J dropped 2; count of bases not matched to a gene: 8. From germline, CDR1 is LGHNA and CDR2 YNFKEQ. For the CDR3, the DNA is TGTGCCAGCAGCCTAGGACAGGACCCAACCTACGAGCAGTACTTC. Translating it yields CASSLGQDPTYEQYF.

The gene calls are TRBV6-9 and TRBJ1-2; D possibly corresponds to TRBD1 (5 bases). V was cut by 2 bases and J by 6 bases, with 16 bases left in between. Germline V lookup: CDR1 MNHGY, CDR2 SVAAGI. The CDR3 runs to 15 residues. The CDR3 is CASSYRGRESDGYTF. In DNA, the CDR3 is TGTGCCAGCAGTTATAGAGGCAGGGAATCTGATGGCTACACCTTC.

Many counts were recorded for this clonotype. The chain links TRBV3-1 to TRBJ1-1; 8 bases map to TRBD1. Germline loops: CDR1 LGHDT, CDR2 YNNKEL (reference sequence). After removal of 4 bases from V and 1 base from J, the junction contained 5 bases not matched to a gene. The CDR3 contains 15 residues. DNA for the CDR3: TGTGCCAGCAGCCCTAGACAGGGGAAGAACACTGAAGCTTTCTTT. It codes for CASSPRQGKNTEAFF.

This clonotype was recorded a few times. The rearrangement joins TRBV12-3 or TRBV12-4 to TRBJ2-2, with 9 nucleotides matching TRBD2. This CDR3 spans 16 amino acids. Germline trimming cut 0 bases from V and 1 base from J; bases unmatched to any gene: 0. The CDR3 nucleotides read TGTGCCAGCAGTTTAGCTAGCGGGGGGAACACCGGGGAGCTGTTTTTT. This sequence encodes CASSLASGGNTGELFF.

The J gene is TRBJ2-7, the V gene TRBV6-5; 8 nucleotides align to TRBD2. The CDR3 contains 14 residues. With 2 bases clipped from V and 5 bases from J, the junction kept 5 bases outside the gene matches. CDR1 MNHEY and CDR2 SVGAGI come from the germline V gene. The CDR3 DNA reads TGTGCCAGCAGTTACGGAACTAGCGGCCACGAGCAGTACTTC. This codes for CASSYGTSGHEQYF.

This clonotype turned up a few times. The chain combines TRBV29-1 with TRBJ2-7; no reliable D call. CDR1 and CDR2 from the germline V gene are SQVTM and ANQGSEA. Trimming left V 6 bases short and J 3 bases short, with 12 bases between. The CDR3 is 12 residues long. The CDR3 here is CSVSPNYYEQYF. CDR3 DNA sequence: TGCAGCGTCAGTCCAAATTACTACGAGCAGTACTTC.

This clonotype turned up a few times. The chain combines TRBV3-1 with TRBJ1-2, with TRBD1 identical over 9 bases. The V and J ends lost 1 base and 14 bases, in that order; junction bases with no gene match: 2. Germline-derived CDR1 and CDR2 are LGHDT and YNNKEL (reference sequence). The CDR3 is 11 amino acids. The CDR3 region is CASSQGGQGTF. In DNA, the CDR3 is TGTGCCAGCAGCCAAGGGGGACAGGGAACCTTC.

This clonotype was observed a few times. The DNA for the CDR3 is TGTGCCAGCAGAAGGGGCTTGGGGCAAGAGACCCAGTACTTC. Translation: CASRRGLGQETQYF. This rearrangement joins TRBV7-8 to TRBJ2-5, with D perhaps matching TRBD1 (5 bases). CDR3 length: 14 amino acids. Germline V gene sequence: CDR1 SGHVS, CDR2 FQNEAQ. The ends were cut back, 6 bases at V and 2 bases at J, with 13 bases in the middle.

As to this clonotype: No conserved phenylalanine or tryptophan ends this CDR3, so it is likely a read error. V usage is TRBV28 and J usage is TRBJ1-6; D unresolved. V lost 5 bases and J 9 bases, leaving 17 bases between the germline ends. There are 15 residues in the CDR3. Per the germline V gene, CDR1 is MDHEN and CDR2 is SYDVKM. The CDR3, as DNA: TGTGCCAGCAGTCCAAGACGGGGAATAGGTTCACCCCTCCACTCT. It translates to CASSPRRGIGSPLHS.

This clonotype was counted at least ten times. The chain couples TRBV30 to TRBJ2-3; D remains unclear. The CDR3 runs to 12 residues. Trimming shortened V by 3 bases and J by 3 bases, and 7 bases separated the two germline ends. Germline loops: CDR1 GTSNPN, CDR2 SVGIG (reference sequence). CDR3 amino acids: CAWRPTTDTQYF. CDR3 DNA: TGTGCCTGGAGACCTACAACAGATACGCAGTATTTT.

This clonotype was seen a few times. J is TRBJ1-5 and V is TRBV6-5, with D possibly being TRBD1 (5 bases). The germline V gene has CDR1 MNHEY and CDR2 SVGAGI. V lost 2 bases, J lost 3 bases, and 11 bases lay in between. The CDR3 is 15 amino acids. CDR3 sequence: CASSYRDGYNQPQHF. In DNA, the CDR3 is TGTGCCAGCAGTTACCGGGACGGCTACAATCAGCCCCAGCATTTT.

The count of this clonotype is one. This chain links TRBV4-2 with TRBJ2-1, with 10 bases lining up with TRBD2. The CDR3 has 15 residues. Germline values: CDR1 LGHNA, CDR2 YNFKEQ. Germline trimming cut 5 bases from V and 5 bases from J; bases unmatched to any gene: 6. CDR3 sequence (DNA): TGTGCCAGCAGCTCAGGACTAGCGGAACACAATGAGCAGTTCTTC. It encodes CASSSGLAEHNEQFF.

This clonotype was seen ten or more times. The V and J genes are TRBV27 and TRBJ1-2; the D gene is possibly TRBD1 (5 bases). The germline V gene has CDR1 MNHEY and CDR2 SMNVEV (reference sequence). The CDR3 is made up of 17 amino acids. Trimming took off 5 bases at V and 7 bases at J, with 26 bases between the two ends. This chain's CDR3 is CASSLNPSRGLELGYTF. In nucleotides, the CDR3 is TGTGCCAGCAGTCTAAACCCCAGCCGGGGCTTAGAACTTGGCTACACCTTC.

This clonotype came up many times. This chain uses TRBV20-1 with TRBJ1-2; a possible D gene is TRBD1 (5 bases). V was cut by 5 bases and J by 7 bases, with 20 bases left in between. The CDR3 length is 14 residues. CDR1 DFQATT and CDR2 SNEGSKA come from the germline V gene (reference sequence). The CDR3 nucleotides are TGCAGTGCTCGGGACGGCCTCCTAGTGGCTGGCTACACCTTC. Protein product: CSARDGLLVAGYTF.

Only a few counts were recorded for this clonotype. This chain uses TRBV7-3 with TRBJ2-1; D possibly matches TRBD1 or TRBD2 (5 bases each). Germline V lookup: CDR1 SGHTA, CDR2 FQGTGA. CDR3 length equals 17 residues. The V end was cut by 5 bases, the J end by 0 bases, with 17 bases between. CDR3 protein: CASSALGAESSYNEQFF. CDR3 coding DNA: TGTGCCAGCAGCGCCCTCGGGGCCGAAAGCTCCTACAATGAGCAGTTCTTC. The whole variable domain, remainder taken from reference TRBV7-3 and TRBJ2-1, is GAGVSQTPSNKVTEKGKYVELRCDPISGHTALYWYRQSLGQGPEFLIYFQGTGAADDSGLPNDRFFAVRPEGSVSTLKIQRTERGDSAVYLCASSALGAESSYNEQFFGPGTRLTVL.

In this sample, this clonotype turned up many times. This chain connects TRBV6-1 to TRBJ2-7; 12 nucleotides align to TRBD2. The CDR3 loop spans 16 amino acids. After removal of 2 bases from V and 2 bases from J, the junction contained 4 bases not matched to a gene. In germline, CDR1 is MNHNS, CDR2 SASEGT. CDR3 nucleotide sequence: TGTGCCAGCAGTGAACGTGGACTAGCGGGAACCTACGAGCAGTACTTC. Translating it yields CASSERGLAGTYEQYF.

This clonotype was seen a few times. The J gene is TRBJ2-3, the V gene TRBV6-1, with a weak D call TRBD1 (6 bases). CDR3 length equals 13 residues. V was trimmed by 6 bases and J by 3 bases, leaving 10 bases between them. CDR1 is MNHNS and CDR2 is SASEGT in the germline V gene. CDR3: CASRNDRTDTQYF. Here the CDR3 DNA reads TGTGCCAGCAGGAACGACAGGACAGATACGCAGTATTTT.

This clonotype was counted only a few times. V is TRBV6-1 and J is TRBJ2-5; D ambiguous. V shed 7 bases and J shed 2 bases, with 14 bases lying between them. The CDR3 is 14 residues long. Germline V CDR1 and CDR2: MNHNS, SASEGT. CDR3 protein: CASTRSGLQETQYF. The CDR3 DNA reads as TGTGCCAGCACGAGGTCGGGTCTTCAAGAGACCCAGTACTTC.